In this sample, the clone carrying this T cell receptor beta chain turned up a few times. Its antigen is currently unknown. The read comes to an end 3 residues before the CDR3 does, leaving the germline J gene to fill in the end. The data belong to a study of T cell clonality in common variable immunodeficiency. Sequencing input was equivalent genomic DNA from CVID and controls. The protocol was immunoSEQ multiplex PCR, while the TCRdb copy is restricted to in-frame clones and leaves out a portion. There are roughly 79,000 clones in the sample, none observed a single time. Study observations and caveats: The cause of increased CVID clonality remains unclear without subpopulation sequencing. Compared with healthy controls, CVID subjects showed increased TCRbeta clonality, mostly in about a third. Repertoire-complication correlations in CVID were limited by patient heterogeneity.

CDR3 length equals 15 residues. Germline-derived CDR1 and CDR2 are SGHVS and FQNEAQ. V lost 3 bases, J lost 0 bases, and 5 bases stayed unmatched. This clonotype originated in a person between 18 and 75 years old in good health. The chain recombines TRBV7-8 with TRBJ2-7; 7 positions match TRBD2. Specimen: peripheral blood mononuclear cells. CDR3 protein: CASSFYRDYSYEQYF. The CDR3 DNA, read in part, is TGTGCCAGCAGCTTCTATCGGGACTACTCCTACGAG.